A single sample is the source of the 3 T cell receptor beta chains below, sequenced in a study of neoadjuvant nivolumab and ipilimumab in lung cancer. Profiled with immunoSEQ multiplex PCR; TCRdb holds only in-frame clones, not every one. The sample carries about 3,600 clones, over 70% recorded once. This specimen consisted of peripheral blood, obtained after neoadjuvant nivolumab, alone or with ipilimumab, at or shortly before surgery. The source is an adult with non-small cell lung cancer.

This clone was observed a few times. The chain links TRBV5-1 to TRBJ2-1; TRBD2 matches 7 bases. Germline CDR1 reads SGHRS; CDR2 reads YFSETQ. This CDR3 has 14 residues. The V and J ends lost 3 bases and 6 bases, in that order; junction bases with no gene match: 6. The CDR3 sequence is CASSSAGLINEQFF. CDR3 DNA: TGCGCCAGCAGCTCAGCGGGACTGATCAATGAGCAGTTCTTC.

This CDR3 is CASRGDRDPTYEQYF. For the CDR3, the DNA is TGTGCCAGCAGGGGAGACCGGGACCCTACCTACGAGCAGTACTTC. The chain combines TRBV2 with TRBJ2-7; D is possibly TRBD1 or TRBD2 (5 bases each). Germline V lookup: CDR1 SNHLY, CDR2 FYNNEI. This CDR3 is built from 15 residues. Trimming removed 6 bases at V and 2 bases at J, with 17 bases between.

The chain is built from TRBV13 and TRBJ2-3; a possible D gene is TRBD1 (5 bases). CDR3 size: 15 residues. The germline V and J ends were trimmed by 5 bases and 1 base, with 13 bases remaining between them. Germline V CDR1 and CDR2: PRHDT, FYEKMQ (reference sequence). The CDR3 DNA follows: TGTGCCAGCAGCATAAGGACACTGGGCACAGATACGCAGTATTTT. It specifies CASSIRTLGTDTQYF.